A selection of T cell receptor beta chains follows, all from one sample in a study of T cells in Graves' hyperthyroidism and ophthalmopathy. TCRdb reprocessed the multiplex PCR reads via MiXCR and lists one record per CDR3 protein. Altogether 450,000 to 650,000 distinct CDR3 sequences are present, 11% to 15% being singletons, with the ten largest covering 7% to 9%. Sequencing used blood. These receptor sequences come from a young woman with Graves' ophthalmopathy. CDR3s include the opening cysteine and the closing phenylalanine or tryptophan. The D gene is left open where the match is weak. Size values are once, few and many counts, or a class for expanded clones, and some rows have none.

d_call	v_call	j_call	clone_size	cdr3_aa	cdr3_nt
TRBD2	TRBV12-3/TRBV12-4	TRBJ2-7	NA	CASRGIAGGGAYEQYF	TGTGCCAGCAGGGGGATAGCGGGAGGAGGGGCCTACGAGCAGTACTTC
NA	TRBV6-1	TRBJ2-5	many	CASSPRAIQETQYF	TGTGCCAGCAGTCCTCGGGCCATCCAAGAGACCCAGTACTTC
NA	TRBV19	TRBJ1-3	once	CASSIESSGNTIYF	TGTGCCAGTAGTATAGAAAGCTCTGGAAACACCATATATTTT
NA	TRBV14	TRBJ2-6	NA	CASSQAPGAGANVLTF	TGTGCCAGCAGCCAAGCCCCAGGGGCTGGGGCCAACGTCCTGACTTTC
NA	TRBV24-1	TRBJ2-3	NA	CATSDHTTDTQYF	TGTGCCACCAGTGACCACACCACAGATACGCAGTATTTT
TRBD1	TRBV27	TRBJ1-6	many	CASSPTSGTGGLSPLHF	TGTGCCAGCAGTCCAACCTCCGGGACAGGGGGCCTGTCACCCCTCCACTTT
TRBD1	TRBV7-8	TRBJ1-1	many	CASSPRQGATEAFF	TGTGCCAGCAGCCCCAGACAGGGGGCAACTGAAGCTTTCTTT
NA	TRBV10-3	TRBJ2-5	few	CAISELLMGKQETQYF	TGTGCCATCAGTGAACTCCTGATGGGTAAACAAGAGACCCAGTACTTC
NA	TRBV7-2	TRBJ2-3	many	CASSSWGTDTQYF	TGTGCCAGCAGCTCGTGGGGCACAGATACGCAGTATTTT
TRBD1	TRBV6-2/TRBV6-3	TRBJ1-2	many	CASTRTGFERGYTF	TGTGCCAGCACCAGGACAGGCTTTGAGCGTGGCTACACCTTC
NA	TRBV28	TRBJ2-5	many	CASSSSVLGQETQYF	TGTGCCAGCAGTTCCTCGGTGCTCGGCCAAGAGACCCAGTACTTC
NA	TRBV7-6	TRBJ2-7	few	CASSPERGGEQYF	TGTGCCAGCAGCCCCGAACGCGGAGGCGAGCAGTACTTC
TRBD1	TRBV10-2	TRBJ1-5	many	CASSERAGGEQPQHF	TGCGCCAGCAGTGAGAGGGCAGGGGGCGAACAGCCCCAGCATTTT
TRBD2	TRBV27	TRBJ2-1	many	CASSKGLAGNEQFF	TGTGCCAGCAGTAAGGGACTAGCGGGGAATGAGCAGTTCTTC
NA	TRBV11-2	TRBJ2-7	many	CASSLSSGDYEQYF	TGTGCCAGCAGCTTATCCTCCGGGGACTACGAGCAGTACTTC
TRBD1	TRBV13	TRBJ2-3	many	CASSLPGQGSTRAQYF	TGTGCCAGCAGCTTACCGGGACAGGGGTCCACCCGGGCGCAGTATTTT
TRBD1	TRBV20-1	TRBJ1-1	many	CSARDIDRGQGEAFF	TGCAGTGCTAGAGATATCGACAGGGGGCAGGGTGAAGCTTTCTTT
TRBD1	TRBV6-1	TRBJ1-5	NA	CASSPMGQGNQPQHF	TGTGCCAGCAGCCCAATGGGACAGGGAAATCAGCCCCAGCATTTT
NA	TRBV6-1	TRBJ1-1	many	CASSEAGVNTEAFF	TGTGCCAGCAGTGAAGCGGGGGTGAACACTGAAGCTTTCTTT
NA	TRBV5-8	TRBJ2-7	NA	CASSLARGSGYEQYF	TGTGCCAGCAGCTTGGCACGAGGGAGTGGCTACGAGCAGTACTTC
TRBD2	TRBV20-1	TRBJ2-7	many	CSATGLVKGTHTYEQYF	TGCAGTGCCACTGGACTAGTAAAAGGTACCCATACCTACGAGCAGTACTTC
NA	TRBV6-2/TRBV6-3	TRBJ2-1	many	CASHQGSSYNEQFF	TGTGCCAGTCACCAGGGGAGCTCCTACAATGAGCAGTTCTTC
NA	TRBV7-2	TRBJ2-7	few	CASSSSAAYEQYF	TGTGCCAGCAGCAGCTCAGCGGCCTACGAGCAGTACTTC
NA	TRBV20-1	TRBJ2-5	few	CSVGDGRDKETQYF	TGCAGTGTGGGGGACGGCAGGGACAAAGAGACCCAGTACTTC
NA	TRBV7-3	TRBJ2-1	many	CASSFSGPPDNEQFF	TGTGCCAGCAGCTTTTCGGGACCCCCGGACAATGAGCAGTTCTTC
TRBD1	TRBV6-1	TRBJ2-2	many	CASSHGQGDTGELFF	TGTGCCAGCAGTCACGGACAGGGAGACACCGGGGAGCTGTTTTTT
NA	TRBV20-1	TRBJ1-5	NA	CSAPFGAGTGGYSNQPQHF	TGCAGTGCTCCCTTTGGGGCCGGGACGGGCGGCTATAGCAATCAGCCCCAGCATTTT
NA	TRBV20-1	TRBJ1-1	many	CSAREGAGSEAFF	TGCAGTGCTAGAGAGGGGGCAGGGAGTGAAGCTTTCTTT
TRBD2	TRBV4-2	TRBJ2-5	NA	CASSQVGLAGAQETQYF	TGTGCCAGCAGCCAAGTCGGACTAGCGGGCGCCCAAGAGACCCAGTACTTC